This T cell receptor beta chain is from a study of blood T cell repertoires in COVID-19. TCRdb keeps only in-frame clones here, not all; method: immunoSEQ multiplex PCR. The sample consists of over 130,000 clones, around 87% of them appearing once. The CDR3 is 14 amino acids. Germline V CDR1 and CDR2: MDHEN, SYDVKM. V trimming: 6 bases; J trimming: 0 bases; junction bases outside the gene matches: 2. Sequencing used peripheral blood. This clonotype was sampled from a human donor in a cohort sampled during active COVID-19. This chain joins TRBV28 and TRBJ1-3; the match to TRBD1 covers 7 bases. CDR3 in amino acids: CASRTGDSGNTIYF. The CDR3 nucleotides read TGTGCCAGCAGAACAGGGGACTCTGGAAACACCATATATTTT.